Below, 27 T cell receptor beta chains from the same sample are listed, as sequenced in a study of blood T cell repertoires in COVID-19. Assay used: immunoSEQ multiplex PCR; TCRdb lists only in-frame clones, some missing. This sample has 110,000 to 150,000 clones; 84% occur once, and the top ten carry 1.5% to 2%. Input material: PBMCs or T cells enriched from blood (not recorded which). The receptors were sampled from a woman between 18 and 30 years old who had been exposed to COVID-19.

This chain links TRBV4-1 with TRBJ2-7; TRBD2 matches 9 bases. Germline CDR1 MGHRA, CDR2 YSYEKL. V trimming: 7 bases; J trimming: 2 bases; junction bases outside the gene matches: 9. The CDR3 runs 15 residues. The CDR3 nucleotides are TGCGCCAGCAACAACCGAGCGGGAGGAACCTACGAGCAGTACTTC. Protein sequence: CASNNRAGGTYEQYF.

The V call is TRBV13, the J call TRBJ2-7; 11 bases agree with TRBD2. V shed 1 base and J 3 bases; nucleotides not matched to a gene: 11. From germline, CDR1 is PRHDT and CDR2 FYEKMQ (reference sequence). CDR3 length equals 18 residues. The CDR3, as DNA: TGTGCCAGCAGCTTAGCGGCTAGCGGGGGGAGGTCTTTCTACGAGCAGTACTTC. Protein product: CASSLAASGGRSFYEQYF.

V is TRBV18 and J is TRBJ2-1, with TRBD2 as a possible D gene (10 bases). V was pared by 3 bases and J by 0 bases, with 30 bases between. CDR3 length: 22 residues. Germline V gene lookup returns CDR1 KGHSH and CDR2 LQKENI. Here the CDR3 reads CASSPGGQGLAGEPNSYNEQFF. CDR3 DNA sequence: TGTGCCAGCTCACCCGGGGGACAGGGTCTAGCGGGAGAACCTAACTCCTACAATGAGCAGTTCTTC.

The chain links TRBV7-3 to TRBJ2-3; possible D gene TRBD1, 5 bases. CDR3 length: 13 residues. Germline CDR1 reads SGHTA; CDR2 reads FQGTGA. V lost 5 bases to trimming and J lost 2 bases, with 8 bases between them. The CDR3 bases are TGTGCCAGCAGCCCAGGGTTCACAGATACGCAGTATTTT. This translates into CASSPGFTDTQYF. The full variable domain, in which reference TRBV7-3 and TRBJ2-3 provide the parts outside the CDR3, is GAGVSQTPSNKVTEKGKYVELRCDPISGHTALYWYRQSLGQGPEFLIYFQGTGAADDSGLPNDRFFAVRPEGSVSTLKIQRTERGDSAVYLCASSPGFTDTQYFGPGTRLTVL.

This chain connects TRBV14 to TRBJ2-3; D may be TRBD1 (5 bases). V shed 2 bases and J shed 2 bases, with 14 bases lying between them. The germline V gene has CDR1 SGHDN and CDR2 FVKESK. The CDR3 has 16 amino acids. The CDR3: CASSQLGHYSTDTQYF. CDR3 bases: TGTGCCAGCAGCCAACTCGGACACTACTCCACAGATACGCAGTATTTT.

The V and J genes are TRBV6-5 and TRBJ1-6, with 9 bases matching TRBD1. V gave up 4 bases and J gave up 9 bases; unmatched junction bases: 7. CDR1 and CDR2 (germline): MNHEY, SVGAGI. The CDR3 is 15 amino acids. The CDR3 protein is CASSSPGTGISPLHF. For the CDR3, the DNA is TGTGCCAGCAGTTCGCCCGGGACAGGGATTTCACCCCTCCACTTT.

The gene calls are TRBV19 and TRBJ2-5; TRBD2 matches at 8 bases. The V gene's germline CDR1 is LNHDA and CDR2 SQIVND (reference sequence). Unmatched junction bases numbered 21, after V lost 5 bases and J lost 4 bases. The CDR3 length is 19 residues. The CDR3 reads CASSPVLTQSGRSRETQYF. The CDR3 DNA reads as TGTGCCAGTAGTCCCGTCCTGACCCAAAGCGGGAGATCGAGAGAGACCCAGTACTTC.

The count of this clone is one. This chain links TRBV5-5 with TRBJ1-2; D is perhaps TRBD1 (5 bases). This CDR3 region has 14 residues. The V end was cut by 4 bases, the J end by 4 bases, with 14 bases between. The germline gives CDR1 SGHKS, CDR2 YYEKEE (reference sequence). In nucleotides, the CDR3 is TGTGCCAGCAGCCCCTCAGGGTTAGGCTATGGCTACACCTTC. Protein sequence: CASSPSGLGYGYTF.

The rearrangement uses TRBV7-8 and TRBJ2-1; 10 positions agree with TRBD2. The germline CDR1 and CDR2 sequences are SGHVS and FQNEAQ. Losses at the gene ends were 5 bases for V and 4 bases for J; bases not matched to a gene: 11. This CDR3 contains 17 residues. CDR3 sequence reads: CASSLKPGLARYNEQFF. The CDR3 nucleotides read TGTGCCAGCAGCCTGAAACCGGGACTAGCGAGATACAATGAGCAGTTCTTC.

The chain joins TRBV27 to TRBJ2-1; a weak D match, TRBD1 (6 bases). Trimming stripped 3 bases from V and 6 bases from J, with 15 bases between. From germline, CDR1 is MNHEY and CDR2 SMNVEV (reference sequence). This CDR3 region has 15 residues. The DNA for the CDR3 is TGTGCCAGCAGTTTCTGGCAGGGGCTAATCAATGAGCAGTTCTTC. The encoded protein is CASSFWQGLINEQFF.

CDR3 in amino acids: CASTMRRTGYPMNTEAFF. The DNA for the CDR3 is TGTGCCAGTACCATGCGTCGGACAGGGTACCCCATGAACACTGAAGCTTTCTTT. The J gene is TRBJ1-1, the V gene TRBV19, with TRBD1 matching 8 bases. The CDR3 consists of 18 residues. Germline V gene data show CDR1 as LNHDA and CDR2 as SQIVND (reference sequence). The V and J ends lost 7 bases and 0 bases, in that order; junction bases with no gene match: 16.

The J gene is TRBJ2-1, the V gene TRBV7-6; 16 nucleotides match TRBD2. Germline V gene sequence: CDR1 SGHVS, CDR2 FNYEAQ. Trimming at V came to 1 base and at J to 9 bases, leaving 6 bases not matched to a gene. CDR3 length equals 17 residues. For the CDR3, the DNA is TGTGCCAGCAGCTTAGACCCGGGACTAGCGGGAGGGGGTGAGCAGTTCTTC. Its protein is CASSLDPGLAGGGEQFF.

This chain joins TRBV4-1 and TRBJ1-5; D not certain. The V end was cut by 0 bases, the J end by 2 bases, with 17 bases between. Per germline, CDR1 MGHRA and CDR2 YSYEKL. There are 18 residues in the CDR3. Here the CDR3 reads CASSQDLSPWARNQPQHF. In DNA form, the CDR3 reads TGCGCCAGCAGCCAAGATCTAAGTCCCTGGGCGCGCAATCAGCCCCAGCATTTT.

The rearrangement links TRBV28 to TRBJ2-7; 9 bases line up with TRBD1. The CDR3 has 15 residues. V shed 3 bases and J 3 bases; nucleotides not matched to a gene: 6. Germline lookup yields CDR1 MDHEN and CDR2 SYDVKM. The CDR3 sequence is CASSFPGTGIYEQYF. The CDR3 DNA sequence: TGTGCCAGCAGTTTTCCCGGGACAGGGATCTACGAGCAGTACTTC.

The rearrangement uses TRBV6-4 and TRBJ2-7; TRBD2 aligns across 8 bases. V lost 2 bases, J lost 3 bases, and 6 bases stayed unmatched. Germline V lookup: CDR1 MRHNA, CDR2 SNTAGT. There are 15 residues in the CDR3. CDR3 sequence (DNA): TGTGCCAGCAGTGACAAGGCGGGGGGATACTACGAGCAGTACTTC. This gives the protein CASSDKAGGYYEQYF.

The genes are TRBV18 and TRBJ2-3, with a weak D call TRBD2 (6 bases). CDR3 size: 18 residues. CDR1 KGHSH and CDR2 LQKENI come from the germline V gene. V was clipped by 1 base and J by 0 bases, with 17 bases between them. For the CDR3, the DNA is TGTGCCAGCTCACCACGATCTTCTGCGGGATATAGCACAGATACGCAGTATTTT. This translates into CASSPRSSAGYSTDTQYF.

The gene calls are TRBV7-9 and TRBJ1-4; D gene ambiguous. V was trimmed by 2 bases and J by 8 bases, leaving 15 bases between them. Germline V lookup: CDR1 SEHNR, CDR2 FQNEAQ (reference sequence). The CDR3 extends over 15 amino acids. The CDR3 sequence is CASSLSSGVVEKLFF. The CDR3 bases are TGTGCCAGCAGCTTATCATCAGGCGTGGTGGAAAAACTGTTTTTT.

J is TRBJ1-6 and V is TRBV19, with 7 bases that match TRBD1. The V gene end was trimmed by 6 bases and the J gene end by 7 bases; junction bases not matched to a gene: 6. Germline assignment: CDR1 LNHDA and CDR2 SQIVND (reference sequence). The CDR3 extends over 14 amino acids. CDR3: CASRGQIYNSPLHF. CDR3 nucleotides: TGTGCCAGTAGGGGACAGATATACAATTCACCCCTCCACTTT.

This clone has more than one count but fewer than ten. The chain couples TRBV28 to TRBJ2-1; TRBD2 matches 10 bases. The CDR3 runs 14 residues. With V trimmed by 5 bases and J by 7 bases, 5 bases remained unmatched. CDR1 MDHEN and CDR2 SYDVKM come from the germline V gene. CDR3 DNA: TGTGCCAGCAGTACCCCTAGCGGGAGTAATGAGCAGTTCTTC. Translated, it gives CASSTPSGSNEQFF.

The rearrangement links TRBV28 to TRBJ2-7; a possible D gene is TRBD2 (6 bases). CDR1 and CDR2 from the germline V gene are MDHEN and SYDVKM. The V and J ends lost 5 bases and 0 bases respectively, with 14 bases between them. The CDR3 contains 15 residues. In DNA form, the CDR3 reads TGTGCCAGCAGTCCCGCTGGCGGGGCCTCCTACGAGCAGTACTTC. As protein: CASSPAGGASYEQYF.

The chain has TRBV28 and TRBJ1-5; TRBD1 aligns across 9 bases. V shed 5 bases and J 10 bases; nucleotides not matched to a gene: 3. The CDR3 length is 12 residues. Germline CDR1 and CDR2: MDHEN and SYDVKM. The CDR3 DNA follows: TGTGCCAGCAGTGGGACAGGGAGACCCCAGCATTTT. Translation: CASSGTGRPQHF.

There are a few counts of this clone. The same CDR3 is also encoded by other DNA sequences in this sample. This rearrangement joins TRBV19 to TRBJ2-3; TRBD2 matches 9 bases. The CDR3 has 16 amino acids. Germline V gene data show CDR1 as LNHDA and CDR2 as SQIVND (reference sequence). The junction had 8 bases not matched to a gene; V was cut back by 5 bases and J by 2 bases. The CDR3 DNA sequence: TGTGCCAGTAGTCCGCGGCTAGCGGGGTACACAGATACGCAGTATTTT. Its protein is CASSPRLAGYTDTQYF.

The chain recombines TRBV28 with TRBJ2-5, with TRBD2 matching over 7 bases. V shed 4 bases and J 5 bases; nucleotides not matched to a gene: 10. The CDR3 sequence is 15 residues long. The V gene's germline CDR1 is MDHEN and CDR2 SYDVKM. CDR3 sequence (DNA): TGTGCCAGCAGTTCTACCAGCGGGGTCCCTGAGACCCAGTACTTC. This gives the protein CASSSTSGVPETQYF.

This chain connects TRBV5-4 to TRBJ2-2; D is perhaps TRBD2 (5 bases). Trimming took 3 bases from V and 9 from J, leaving 15 bases between them. The CDR3 totals 14 residues. CDR1 and CDR2 (germline): SGHNT, YYREEE (reference sequence). The CDR3 sequence: CASSWREEARELFF. Here the CDR3 DNA reads TGTGCCAGCAGCTGGAGAGAGGAGGCACGGGAGCTGTTTTTT.

This clone was counted only a few times. The chain carries TRBV27 and TRBJ1-6; possible D gene TRBD1, 6 bases. Between the trimmed V and J ends, which lost 2 bases and 0 bases, there was a span of 8 bases. This CDR3 is built from 16 residues. Per the germline V gene, CDR1 is MNHEY and CDR2 is SMNVEV (reference sequence). This chain's CDR3 is CASSLQGSSYNSPLHF. Written as DNA, the CDR3 is TGTGCCAGCAGTTTACAGGGGAGCTCCTATAATTCACCCCTCCACTTT.

The chain recombines TRBV2 with TRBJ1-5; D is possibly TRBD1 (6 bases). Trimming removed 6 bases from V and 5 bases from J, with 14 bases in between. Germline CDR1 reads SNHLY; CDR2 reads FYNNEI. The CDR3 spans 14 residues. CDR3 DNA: TGTGCCAGCAGAGACAGGACCCCTTATCAGCCCCAGCATTTT. As protein: CASRDRTPYQPQHF.

This chain links TRBV28 with TRBJ1-1, with D possibly being TRBD1 (5 bases). Deletions cut 5 bases from V and 4 bases from J, with 11 bases between. This CDR3 spans 13 amino acids. Per germline, CDR1 MDHEN and CDR2 SYDVKM. CDR3 in amino acids: CASSPGQGTEAFF. The CDR3 region has the DNA TGTGCCAGCAGTCCAGGGCAGGGCACTGAAGCTTTCTTT.